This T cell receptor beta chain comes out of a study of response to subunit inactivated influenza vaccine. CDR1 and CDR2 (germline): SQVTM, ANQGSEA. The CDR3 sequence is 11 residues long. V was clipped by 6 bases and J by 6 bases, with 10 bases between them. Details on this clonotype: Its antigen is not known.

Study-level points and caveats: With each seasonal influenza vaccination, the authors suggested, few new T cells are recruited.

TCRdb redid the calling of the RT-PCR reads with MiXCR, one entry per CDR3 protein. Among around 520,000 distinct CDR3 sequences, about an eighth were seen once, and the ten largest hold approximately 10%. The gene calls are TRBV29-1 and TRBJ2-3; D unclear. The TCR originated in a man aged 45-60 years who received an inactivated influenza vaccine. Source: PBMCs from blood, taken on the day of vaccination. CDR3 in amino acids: CSVFRADTQYF. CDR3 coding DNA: TGCAGCGTATTTAGGGCGGATACGCAGTATTTT.